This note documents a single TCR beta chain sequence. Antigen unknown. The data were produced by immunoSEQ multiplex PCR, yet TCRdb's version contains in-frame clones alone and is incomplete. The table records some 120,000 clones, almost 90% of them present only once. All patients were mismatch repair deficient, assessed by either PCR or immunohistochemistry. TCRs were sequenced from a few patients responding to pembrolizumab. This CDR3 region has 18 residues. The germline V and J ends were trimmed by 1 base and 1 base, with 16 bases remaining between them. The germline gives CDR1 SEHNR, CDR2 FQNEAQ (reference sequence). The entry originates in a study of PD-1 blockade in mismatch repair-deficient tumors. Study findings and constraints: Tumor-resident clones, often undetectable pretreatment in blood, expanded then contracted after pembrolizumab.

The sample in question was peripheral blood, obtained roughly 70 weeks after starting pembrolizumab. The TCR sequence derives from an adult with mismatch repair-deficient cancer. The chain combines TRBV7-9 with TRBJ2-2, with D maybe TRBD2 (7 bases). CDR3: CASSLERGASMNTGELFF. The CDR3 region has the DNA TGTGCCAGCAGCTTAGAACGGGGGGCCTCAATGAACACCGGGGAGCTGTTTTTT.